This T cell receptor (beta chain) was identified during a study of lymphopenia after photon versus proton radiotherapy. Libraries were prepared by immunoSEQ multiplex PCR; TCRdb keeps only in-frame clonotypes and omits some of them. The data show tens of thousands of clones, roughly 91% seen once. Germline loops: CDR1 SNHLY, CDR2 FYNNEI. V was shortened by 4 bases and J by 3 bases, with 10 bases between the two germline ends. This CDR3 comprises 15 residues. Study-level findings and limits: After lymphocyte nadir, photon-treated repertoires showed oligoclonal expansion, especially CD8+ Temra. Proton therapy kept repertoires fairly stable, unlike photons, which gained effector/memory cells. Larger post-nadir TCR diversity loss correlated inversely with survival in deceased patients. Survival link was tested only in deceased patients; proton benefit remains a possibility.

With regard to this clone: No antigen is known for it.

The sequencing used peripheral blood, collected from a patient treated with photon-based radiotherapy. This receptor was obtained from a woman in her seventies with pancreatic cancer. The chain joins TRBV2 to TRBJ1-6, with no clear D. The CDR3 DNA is TGTGCCAGCAGTGGGAGGTCACACTATAATTCACCCCTCCACTTT. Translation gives CASSGRSHYNSPLHF.